This entry concerns a single T cell receptor (beta chain). What it binds is not known. The source of the sample is a study of shared clonotypes between healthy human individuals. As for the study in general: Per-donor plates numbered three CD4 naive, three CD4 memory, two CD8 naive and one CD8 memory.

Whole-study findings and limits: Clonotype sharing among donors likely depends on sequencing depth.

Trimming stripped 5 bases from V and 4 bases from J, with 19 bases between. CDR1 and CDR2 from the germline V gene are MNHNY and SVGAGI (reference sequence). CDR3 length equals 16 residues. Naive-designated CD8 cells lacked CD45RO, were positively enriched for CCR7, and omitted terminally differentiated effector memory CD45RA+ cells. Once extracted for a subset, genomic DNA was divided evenly among several immunoSEQ plates. Libraries were prepared by immunoSEQ multiplex PCR; TCRdb keeps only in-frame clonotypes and omits some of them. The sample holds about 610,000 clones, 95% to 97% seen once. Sequenced input: naive CD8+ T cells sorted from blood. The receptor's source is a woman aged 30 to 39 in good health. The chain links TRBV6-6 to TRBJ2-3; D is uncertain. The CDR3 bases are TGTGCCAGCAGTACCGGCCCCGCCGTTGTCGCAGATACGCAGTATTTT. It specifies CASSTGPAVVADTQYF.